The 25 T cell receptor beta chains below come from one sample, sequenced in a study of cytomegalovirus exposure and HLA in healthy donors. The PCR had 60 Vbeta and 13 Jbeta primers. The table came from immunoSEQ multiplex PCR; TCRdb's copy has only in-frame clones and leaves some out. The sample carries about 89,000 clones, around 85% recorded once. Sequenced: PBMCs. All receptors derive from a man aged 35-49 years in good health and CMV-seropositive.

The gene calls are TRBV5-1 and TRBJ2-3; 11 bases fit TRBD1. In germline, CDR1 is SGHRS, CDR2 YFSETQ. The trim removed 4 bases at V and 5 bases at J, leaving 6 bases unmatched. This CDR3 spans 15 amino acids. This CDR3 is CASSPRTGGRDTQYF. Written as DNA, the CDR3 is TGCGCCAGCAGCCCAAGGACAGGGGGCAGAGATACGCAGTATTTT.

This clone showed up just a few times. J is TRBJ1-1 and V is TRBV6-1, with D perhaps matching TRBD1 (6 bases). The CDR3 length is 14 residues. The germline gives CDR1 MNHNS, CDR2 SASEGT. Trimming took 8 bases from V and 6 from J, leaving 19 bases between them. This CDR3 reads CASGGGRGLPEAFF. DNA for the CDR3: TGTGCCAGCGGTGGGGGCAGGGGTCTGCCTGAAGCTTTCTTT.

The chain carries TRBV2 and TRBJ2-5; possibly TRBD2 for D (5 bases). The end of the DNA fits TRBJ2-7 better, so the J call may be wrong. This CDR3 comprises 12 residues. CDR1 and CDR2 from the germline V gene are SNHLY and FYNNEI. The CDR3 DNA follows: TGTGCCAGCAGGGAAACTAGTTACGAGCAGTACTTC. It yields the protein CASRETSYEQYF.

The J gene is TRBJ2-7, the V gene TRBV5-6; 9 nucleotides agree with TRBD1. The J segment lost 2 bases and the V segment lost 0 bases, leaving 15 bases of the junction unmatched. Looked up from germline, CDR1 is SGHDT and CDR2 is YYEEEE. The CDR3 totals 19 residues. The CDR3 sequence: CASSLAPGQGGTYPYEQYF. CDR3 nucleotides: TGTGCCAGCAGCTTGGCCCCGGGACAGGGAGGTACCTATCCCTACGAGCAGTACTTC.

The chain uses TRBV13 and TRBJ2-5, with D perhaps matching TRBD1 (6 bases). The length of the CDR3 is 15 residues. CDR1 and CDR2 (germline): PRHDT, FYEKMQ (reference sequence). V lost 7 bases, J lost 11 bases, and 26 bases lay in between. CDR3 DNA sequence: TGTGCCAGCACCCTACAGGGAATACTAATTGGGGAGCAGTACTTC. Its protein product is CASTLQGILIGEQYF.

The V gene is TRBV27, the J gene TRBJ1-1, with 11 bases aligning to TRBD1. The CDR3 is 16 amino acids. The ends lost 6 bases at V and 5 bases at J; junction bases unmatched: 11. The germline gives CDR1 MNHEY, CDR2 SMNVEV (reference sequence). As DNA, the CDR3 is TGTGCCAGCAGACCCCGGTTCGGGACAGGGGGAACTGAAGCTTTCTTT. Its translation: CASRPRFGTGGTEAFF.

The chain joins TRBV19 to TRBJ2-3; D is perhaps TRBD2 (6 bases). This CDR3 has 15 amino acids. Trimming stripped 7 bases from V and 5 bases from J, with 19 bases between. The germline CDR1 and CDR2 sequences are LNHDA and SQIVND (reference sequence). This CDR3 is CASTPTGQEGDTQYF. The DNA for the CDR3 is TGTGCCAGTACCCCGACGGGGCAGGAGGGAGATACGCAGTATTTT.

The rearrangement joins TRBV13 to TRBJ2-1, with a possible D match to TRBD2 (5 bases). V lost 5 bases to trimming and J lost 4 bases, with 18 bases between them. The length of the CDR3 is 16 residues. Germline V lookup: CDR1 PRHDT, CDR2 FYEKMQ (reference sequence). Here the CDR3 DNA reads TGTGCCAGCAGCCTTGTGGACGGGATAAATTACAATGAGCAGTTCTTC. Its protein is CASSLVDGINYNEQFF.

V usage is TRBV5-1 and J usage is TRBJ2-3; 12 bases are a match to TRBD2. This CDR3 contains 16 residues. V gave up 7 bases and J gave up 0 bases; unmatched junction bases: 6. The germline CDR1 and CDR2 sequences are SGHRS and YFSETQ. This chain's CDR3 is CASRLAGGLSTDTQYF. As DNA, the CDR3 is TGCGCCAGCCGGCTAGCGGGGGGGCTGAGCACAGATACGCAGTATTTT.

J is TRBJ1-5 and V is TRBV2, with TRBD1 matching 9 bases. Germline CDR1 SNHLY, CDR2 FYNNEI. The CDR3 spans 14 residues. The trim removed 5 bases at V and 7 bases at J, leaving 6 bases unmatched. CDR3 region: CASSRTGEEQPQHF. The DNA for the CDR3 is TGTGCCAGCAGTCGGACAGGGGAGGAACAGCCCCAGCATTTT. Using reference TRBV2 and TRBJ1-5 for the parts outside the CDR3, the full variable domain is EPEVTQTPSHQVTQMGQEVILRCVPISNHLYFYWYRQILGQKVEFLVSFYNNEISEKSEIFDDQFSVERPDGSNFTLKIRSTKLEDSAMYFCASSRTGEEQPQHFGDGTRLSIL.

The V and J genes are TRBV2 and TRBJ2-3, with 10 positions matching TRBD1. There are 14 residues in the CDR3. CDR1 SNHLY and CDR2 FYNNEI come from the germline V gene. Losses at the gene ends were 11 bases for V and 4 bases for J; bases not matched to a gene: 9. CDR3 DNA sequence: TGTGCCGGAACGGCCGACAGGGGGCCAGATACGCAGTATTTT. It is translated as CAGTADRGPDTQYF. Supplemented by reference TRBV2 and TRBJ2-3, the full variable domain reads EPEVTQTPSHQVTQMGQEVILRCVPISNHLYFYWYRQILGQKVEFLVSFYNNEISEKSEIFDDQFSVERPDGSNFTLKIRSTKLEDSAMYFCAGTADRGPDTQYFGPGTRLTVL.

This clone was detected once. The J gene is TRBJ2-3, the V gene TRBV9; TRBD2 agrees at 8 bases. Germline V gives CDR1 SGDLS, CDR2 YYNGEE. The CDR3 runs 16 residues. The junction had 5 bases not matched to a gene; V was cut back by 0 bases and J by 2 bases. As DNA, the CDR3 is TGTGCCAGCAGCGTAGCTTTAGCGGGGTACACAGATACGCAGTATTTT. Residues: CASSVALAGYTDTQYF.

The V gene is TRBV21-1, the J gene TRBJ2-7; the D segment call TRBD1 is taken from the table without a DNA check. TRBV21-1 is a pseudogene segment. This CDR3 comprises 17 residues. This CDR3 reads CASSKIPDSAFSYEQYF. In DNA, the CDR3 is TGTGCCAGCAGCAAAATCCCGGACAGCGCTTTCTCCTACGAGCAGTACTTC.

The gene calls are TRBV18 and TRBJ2-5; 7 nucleotides align to TRBD1. V trimming: 1 base; J trimming: 2 bases; junction bases outside the gene matches: 7. This CDR3 has 16 residues. Germline lookup yields CDR1 KGHSH and CDR2 LQKENI. The CDR3 DNA is TGTGCCAGCTCACCACTTCCCGGGACAGAACAAGAGACCCAGTACTTC. Its protein is CASSPLPGTEQETQYF.

The J gene is TRBJ2-1, the V gene TRBV7-9; possibly TRBD2 for D (6 bases). Germline values: CDR1 SEHNR, CDR2 FQNEAQ (reference sequence). V lost 6 bases and J lost 6, with 21 bases in between. This CDR3 has 16 residues. The CDR3 loop is CASRTVGGGGANEQFF. The CDR3 coding sequence is TGTGCCAGCAGGACAGTCGGCGGCGGAGGGGCCAATGAGCAGTTCTTC.

This clone occurred once. CDR3 sequence reads: CASKLVGSSYEQYF. CDR3 bases: TGTGCCAGCAAGCTCGTGGGGAGCTCCTACGAGCAGTACTTC. The chain combines TRBV11-2 with TRBJ2-7; D perhaps matches TRBD2 (5 bases). This CDR3 is built from 14 residues. Germline V gene sequence: CDR1 SGHAT, CDR2 FQNNGV. V dropped 7 bases and J dropped 0 bases, with 13 bases sitting between them.

The chain has TRBV6-5 and TRBJ2-5, with TRBD1 as a possible D gene (6 bases). CDR3 length: 16 amino acids. Trimming took 2 bases from V and 2 from J, leaving 15 bases between them. CDR1 is MNHEY and CDR2 is SVGAGI in the germline V gene. CDR3 in amino acids: CASSYGGPQGQETQYF. The CDR3 region has the DNA TGTGCCAGCAGTTACGGGGGACCCCAGGGGCAAGAGACCCAGTACTTC.

The table lists this clone with a count of one. The chain has TRBV25-1 and TRBJ2-1; 9 nucleotides line up with TRBD2. The CDR3 sequence is 13 residues long. V dropped 8 bases and J dropped 9; count of bases not matched to a gene: 8. The germline V gene encodes CDR1 MGHDK and CDR2 SYGVNS. The CDR3 coding sequence is TGTGCCAGCTCATTAGCGGGAGTGAGTGAGCAGTTCTTC. Protein product: CASSLAGVSEQFF.

V usage is TRBV25-1 and J usage is TRBJ2-3, with D perhaps matching TRBD1 (5 bases). Trimming stripped 7 bases from V and 2 bases from J, with 7 bases between. CDR1 is MGHDK, CDR2 SYGVNS, per germline. The CDR3 runs to 12 residues. CDR3 region: CASTRDTDTQYF. In nucleotides, the CDR3 is TGTGCCAGCACCAGGGACACAGATACGCAGTATTTT.

CDR3 DNA sequence: TGTGCCAGCAGCTTAGGACAGGGGGTGGGGACCCAGTACTTC. Its translation: CASSLGQGVGTQYF. The V gene is TRBV7-9, the J gene TRBJ2-5, with 9 positions matching TRBD1. CDR1 SEHNR and CDR2 FQNEAQ come from the germline V gene (reference sequence). The CDR3 is 14 residues long. V shed 1 base and J 7 bases; nucleotides not matched to a gene: 4.

The chain carries TRBV14 and TRBJ2-1; D perhaps matches TRBD1 (5 bases). The CDR3 consists of 14 residues. The germline V gene encodes CDR1 SGHDN and CDR2 FVKESK. V lost 0 bases and J lost 9, with 12 bases in between. CDR3 in amino acids: CASSQESRGSEQFF. The CDR3, as DNA: TGTGCCAGCAGCCAAGAGAGTAGGGGTTCTGAGCAGTTCTTC.

This clone was detected a few times. V is TRBV11-2 and J is TRBJ2-3; 9 bases are shared with TRBD2. Germline V gene data show CDR1 as SGHAT and CDR2 as FQNNGV. CDR3 length: 16 amino acids. Losses at the gene ends were 2 bases for V and 3 bases for J; bases not matched to a gene: 6. The CDR3 loop reads CASSLSAGGPTDTQYF. The CDR3 nucleotides read TGTGCCAGCAGCTTAAGCGCGGGAGGGCCTACAGATACGCAGTATTTT.

The CDR3 loop is CASSHREQGRGYTF. The DNA for the CDR3 is TGCGCCAGCAGCCATCGCGAACAGGGGCGAGGCTACACCTTC. The rearrangement links TRBV4-1 to TRBJ1-2; 7 nucleotides align to TRBD1. J gave up 8 bases and V 3 bases, and 9 bases lay outside the gene matches. The CDR3 covers 14 residues. The V gene's germline CDR1 is MGHRA and CDR2 YSYEKL.

The chain links TRBV28 to TRBJ2-5; D is perhaps TRBD1 (5 bases). Germline loops: CDR1 MDHEN, CDR2 SYDVKM. The CDR3 sequence is 15 residues long. Deletions cut 5 bases from V and 4 bases from J, with 17 bases between. Written as DNA, the CDR3 is TGTGCCAGCAGTCCTGGGCAGGGCTACCGAGAGACCCAGTACTTC. Its translation: CASSPGQGYRETQYF.

This chain joins TRBV11-2 and TRBJ2-7; 8 bases are a match to TRBD2. The CDR3 length is 14 residues. The germline V gene has CDR1 SGHAT and CDR2 FQNNGV. Trimming at V came to 5 bases and at J to 4 bases, leaving 7 bases not matched to a gene. For the CDR3, the DNA is TGTGCCAGCAGCCCCGGCGGCGGGAGGTACGAGCAGTACTTC. Protein: CASSPGGGRYEQYF.